This T cell receptor (beta chain) emerged from a study of blood T cell repertoires in COVID-19. For the study at large: From T cells, B-cell-depleted T cells, or PBMCs came the material, which was cDNA or gDNA.

Original processing methods: Nucleated cell counts were estimated from reference gene primer amplification. Produced via immunoSEQ multiplex PCR; TCRdb's table is partial and in-frame only. D and trimming were read from the DNA, whereas the V and J calls and clone size are those reported in that table. The data contain 20,000 to 25,000 clones, roughly nine tenths of them singletons. Germline loops: CDR1 SGHNT, CDR2 YYREEE (reference sequence). The CDR3 has 16 residues. Losses at the gene ends were 1 base for V and 6 bases for J; bases not matched to a gene: 11. The chain couples TRBV5-4 to TRBJ2-5; 8 bases are a match to TRBD1. Input material: peripheral blood. The source is a man between 65 and 79 years old with acute or convalescent COVID-19. This CDR3 is CASSLSSRTGLKTQYF. For the CDR3, the DNA is TGTGCCAGCAGCTTGTCATCCCGGACAGGGTTGAAGACCCAGTACTTC.